The 22 T cell receptor beta chains listed next were all sequenced from one sample in a study of shared clonotypes between healthy human individuals (TCRdb year 2020). The receptor library was made with the immunoSEQ multiplex PCR assay. What TCRdb holds here is the immuneACCESS table cut down to in-frame rearrangements. Part of the clones is not present; checked against another copy, under half of the missing clones reflect an unresolved V gene, and the others are unexplained. In all, the sample holds roughly 2.2 million clones, and about 90% of those were seen once. The ten largest make up roughly 0.34% of the sample. Sample: naive CD4+ T cells from PBMCs. Reading the label with the study, this specimen's cell subset or site is: CD45RA+ positively selected. The receptors originated from a man aged 18 to 29 in good health. Some clones in this sample may be carry-over from other donors' samples.

This sequence joins TRBV12-5 and TRBJ2-1, with D uncertain. The CDR3 has 15 amino acids. Trimming took 2 bases from V and 5 from J, leaving 13 bases between them. The germline V gene has CDR1 LGHNT and CDR2 FRNRAP. The CDR3 DNA follows: TGTGCTAGTGGTTTGTTCCAGCCTGGGGACAATGAGCAGTTCTTC. Encoded protein: CASGLFQPGDNEQFF.

The chain carries TRBV12-5 and TRBJ2-5; no definite D call. The end of the DNA fits TRBJ2-7 better, so the J call may be wrong. The CDR3 runs to 13 residues. Germline CDR1 LGHNT, CDR2 FRNRAP. DNA for the CDR3: TGTGCTAGTGCCCCAAACGGGCAGTACGAGCAGTACTTC. It codes for CASAPNGQYEQYF.

This sequence joins TRBV27 and TRBJ1-1, with a weak D call TRBD1 (5 bases). V dropped 8 bases and J dropped 5 bases, with 21 bases sitting between them. The CDR3 is 15 amino acids. Germline CDR1 MNHEY, CDR2 SMNVEV (reference sequence). The CDR3: CASLPTRGRGTEAFF. CDR3 sequence (DNA): TGTGCCAGCCTCCCGACCCGGGGACGCGGAACTGAAGCTTTCTTT.

This clone was picked up a small number of times. V is TRBV19 and J is TRBJ2-1; no clear D gene. CDR3 length: 13 amino acids. CDR1 LNHDA and CDR2 SQIVND come from the germline V gene (reference sequence). V was clipped by 5 bases and J by 4 bases, with 9 bases between them. DNA for the CDR3: TGTGCCAGTAGTTCCTCTAATTACAATGAGCAGTTCTTC. Translating it yields CASSSSNYNEQFF.

The chain combines TRBV18 with TRBJ1-3, with TRBD1 matching 7 bases. Germline CDR1 is KGHSH and CDR2 is LQKENI. Trimming removed 5 bases from V and 4 bases from J; junction bases left unmatched: 11. The CDR3 is 16 residues long. The CDR3 sequence: CASSRNRGSIGNTIYF. CDR3 nucleotide sequence: TGTGCCAGCTCAAGAAACAGGGGCTCGATCGGAAACACCATATATTTT.

The rearrangement joins TRBV5-4 to TRBJ2-7, with 9 bases identical to TRBD1. V was pared by 4 bases and J by 2 bases, with 4 bases of the junction left unmatched. The CDR3 totals 14 residues. CDR1 SGHNT and CDR2 YYREEE come from the germline V gene (reference sequence). The CDR3 nucleotides read TGTGCCAGCAGCCGGGGGACAGGGACCTACGAGCAGTACTTC. Translated, it gives CASSRGTGTYEQYF.

The count of this clone is one. The gene calls are TRBV6-4 and TRBJ1-2; 7 nucleotides match TRBD1. V was clipped by 9 bases and J by 7 bases; unmatched bases: 23. Germline V lookup: CDR1 MRHNA, CDR2 SNTAGT. This CDR3 has 17 residues. CDR3 bases: TGTGCCAGGACCGACCCGGGACAGCCCCCCAGTAGGGGTGGCTACACCTTC. Amino acid sequence: CARTDPGQPPSRGGYTF.

This chain uses TRBV19 with TRBJ2-1; D ambiguous. V was clipped by 5 bases and J by 1 base, with 15 bases between them. In germline, CDR1 is LNHDA, CDR2 SQIVND (reference sequence). This CDR3 has 16 residues. The CDR3 loop is CASSVEGRKSYNEQFF. CDR3 nucleotides: TGTGCCAGTAGTGTGGAAGGGCGAAAGTCCTACAATGAGCAGTTCTTC.

V gene TRBV27 combines with J gene TRBJ2-7; D is tentatively TRBD1 or TRBD2 (5 bases each). This CDR3 comprises 15 residues. Trimming pared 6 bases from V and 7 bases from J, leaving 22 bases between. Germline-derived CDR1 and CDR2 are MNHEY and SMNVEV (reference sequence). CDR3 sequence (DNA): TGTGCCAGCAGGCCGGGACGCCCCCTTCTCGGGGAGCAGTACTTC. Translated, it gives CASRPGRPLLGEQYF.

The chain employs TRBV14 and TRBJ2-7; weak D call: TRBD1 (5 bases). CDR3 length: 13 amino acids. Trimming took off 3 bases at V and 6 bases at J, with 12 bases between the two ends. Germline CDR1 and CDR2: SGHDN and FVKESK. The CDR3 sequence: CASSQGRSLEQYF. The CDR3 DNA sequence: TGTGCCAGCAGCCAGGGGCGGTCTCTCGAGCAGTACTTC.

Of note for this clone: Other DNA sequences within the sample encode an identical CDR3. The genes are TRBV30 and TRBJ2-7; D uncertain. The CDR3 sequence is 12 residues long. Trimming took off 1 base at V and 1 base at J, with 5 bases between the two ends. Germline V gene lookup returns CDR1 GTSNPN and CDR2 SVGIG (reference sequence). The CDR3 DNA reads TGTGCCTGGAGTGCAACTTCCTACGAGCAGTACTTC. Amino acids: CAWSATSYEQYF.

The rearrangement uses TRBV6-5 and TRBJ2-7, with D maybe TRBD1 (6 bases). The CDR3 sequence is 15 residues long. Germline CDR1 and CDR2: MNHEY and SVGAGI. With 0 bases removed from V and 3 bases from J, the gap between germline ends came to 12 bases. The CDR3 sequence is CASSYSSWGLYEQYF. For the CDR3, the DNA is TGTGCCAGCAGTTACTCGAGCTGGGGGCTCTACGAGCAGTACTTC.

The chain combines TRBV27 with TRBJ1-2; tentatively, D is TRBD1 (5 bases). The CDR3 has 13 amino acids. The V and J ends lost 3 bases and 7 bases respectively, with 12 bases between them. CDR1 is MNHEY and CDR2 is SMNVEV in the germline V gene (reference sequence). Here the CDR3 DNA reads TGTGCCAGCAGTTTCGCAGGGCGAGCTGGCTACACCTTC. This codes for CASSFAGRAGYTF.

The table lists this clone with a few counts. CDR3 residues: CASSPQWWGNTEAFF. The CDR3 DNA is TGCGCCAGCAGCCCGCAATGGTGGGGGAACACTGAAGCTTTCTTT. This sequence joins TRBV5-1 and TRBJ1-1; no clear D. Germline CDR1 is SGHRS and CDR2 is YFSETQ. This CDR3 is 15 amino acids long. V was cut by 4 bases and J by 1 base, with 14 bases left in between.

The chain has TRBV18 and TRBJ2-5; a possible D gene is TRBD2 (5 bases). The CDR3 runs 16 residues. Trimming left V 3 bases short and J 5 bases short, with 19 bases between. Germline values: CDR1 KGHSH, CDR2 LQKENI. The CDR3 reads CASSPSRTRVGETQYF. CDR3 coding DNA: TGTGCCAGCTCACCCTCGCGCACTAGGGTGGGGGAGACCCAGTACTTC.

The V call is TRBV4-1, the J call TRBJ1-2; TRBD1 is a possible D gene (6 bases). The V gene lost 0 bases and the J gene lost 3 bases, with 11 bases spanning the gap. CDR1 and CDR2 from the germline V gene are MGHRA and YSYEKL. This CDR3 is 15 amino acids long. CDR3 in DNA: TGCGCCAGCAGCCAAGAACACAGGGTGGACTATGGCTACACCTTC. Translated: CASSQEHRVDYGYTF.

The rearrangement joins TRBV28 to TRBJ2-6, with a possible D match to TRBD2 (7 bases). The CDR3 totals 17 residues. The germline V gene has CDR1 MDHEN and CDR2 SYDVKM. The V end lost 6 bases, the J end lost 0 bases, and 15 bases lay between the germline ends. In DNA form, the CDR3 reads TGTGCCAGCAGAGATAGGGGGGGCCACTCTGGGGCCAACGTCCTGACTTTC. Amino acid sequence: CASRDRGGHSGANVLTF.

J is TRBJ2-5 and V is TRBV7-2; TRBD1 agrees at 8 bases. Trimming took 5 bases from V and 4 from J; bases not matched to a gene: 6. CDR3 length: 14 amino acids. Germline V gene data show CDR1 as SGHTA and CDR2 as FQGNSA. The CDR3 here is CASSPRTGRETQYF. As DNA, the CDR3 is TGTGCCAGCAGCCCCAGGACAGGGCGAGAGACCCAGTACTTC.

The chain links TRBV28 to TRBJ2-5; D remains unclear. The CDR3 runs 15 residues. Trimming removed 7 bases from V and 5 bases from J, with 20 bases in between. Looked up from germline, CDR1 is MDHEN and CDR2 is SYDVKM. This CDR3 reads CASTLSIGQKETQYF. CDR3 DNA sequence: TGTGCCAGCACCCTATCGATTGGGCAGAAGGAGACCCAGTACTTC.

This chain connects TRBV19 to TRBJ1-5; D may be TRBD1 (5 bases). This CDR3 is 14 amino acids long. The germline gives CDR1 LNHDA, CDR2 SQIVND (reference sequence). Trimming cost V 5 bases and J 4 bases, with 12 bases left between them. The chain's CDR3 is CASSPGRVNQPQHF. The CDR3 DNA follows: TGTGCCAGTAGTCCGGGACGGGTTAATCAGCCCCAGCATTTT.

The rearrangement uses TRBV5-8 and TRBJ1-5; D unresolved. CDR1 is SGHTS, CDR2 YDEGEE, per germline. V lost 1 base to trimming and J lost 2 bases, with 13 bases between them. CDR3 length equals 16 residues. CDR3 nucleotides: TGTGCCAGCAGCTTGAACAGAGGGAGCGGCAATCAGCCCCAGCATTTT. This sequence encodes CASSLNRGSGNQPQHF.

The chain's CDR3 is CSALDRGHGTSGYNEQFF. DNA of the CDR3: TGCAGCGCCTTGGACAGGGGGCATGGAACTAGCGGGTACAATGAGCAGTTCTTC. V and J are TRBV29-1 and TRBJ2-1; 11 bases line up with TRBD1. The germline V gene has CDR1 SQVTM and CDR2 ANQGSEA. V dropped 7 bases and J dropped 4; count of bases not matched to a gene: 18. This CDR3 is 18 amino acids long.